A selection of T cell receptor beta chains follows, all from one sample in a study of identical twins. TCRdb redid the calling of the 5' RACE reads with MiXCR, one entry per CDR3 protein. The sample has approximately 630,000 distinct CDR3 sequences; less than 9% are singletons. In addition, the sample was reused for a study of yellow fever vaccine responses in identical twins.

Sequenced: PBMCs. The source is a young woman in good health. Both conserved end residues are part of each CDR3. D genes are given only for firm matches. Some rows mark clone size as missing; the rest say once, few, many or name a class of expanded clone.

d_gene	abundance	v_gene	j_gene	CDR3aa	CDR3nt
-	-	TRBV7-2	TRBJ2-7	CASSLGSSYYEQYF	TGTGCCAGCAGCTTAGGTTCCAGCTACTACGAGCAGTACTTC
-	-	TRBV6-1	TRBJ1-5	CASRRTREGGQPQHF	TGTGCCAGCAGGAGGACCCGGGAAGGGGGTCAGCCCCAGCATTTT
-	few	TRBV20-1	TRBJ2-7	CSARLAGAPYEQYF	TGCAGTGCTAGGCTTGCAGGGGCTCCCTACGAGCAGTACTTC
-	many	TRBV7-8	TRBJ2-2	CASEDRQWANTGELFF	TGTGCCAGCGAAGACAGACAGTGGGCGAACACCGGGGAGCTGTTTTTT
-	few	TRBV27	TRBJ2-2	CASSLRVTDTGELFF	TGTGCCAGCAGTTTAAGGGTAACGGACACCGGGGAGCTGTTTTTT
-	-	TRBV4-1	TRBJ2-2	CASTTEWGTGELFF	TGCGCCAGCACCACCGAGTGGGGCACCGGGGAGCTGTTTTTT
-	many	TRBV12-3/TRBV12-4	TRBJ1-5	CASSPRGRANQPQHF	TGTGCCAGCAGCCCAAGGGGGAGGGCCAATCAGCCCCAGCATTTT
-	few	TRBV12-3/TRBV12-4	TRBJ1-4	CASTPGQQPNEKLFF	TGTGCCAGCACCCCCGGACAGCAACCTAATGAAAAACTGTTTTTT
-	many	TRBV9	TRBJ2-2	CASSAIGTGELFF	TGTGCCAGCAGCGCCATCGGCACCGGGGAGCTGTTTTTT
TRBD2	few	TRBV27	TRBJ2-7	CASRSYGLGSYEQYF	TGTGCCAGCAGATCATACGGACTAGGTTCCTACGAGCAGTACTTC
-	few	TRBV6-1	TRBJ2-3	CASSARFLGTQYF	TGTGCCAGCAGTGCTAGATTCCTTGGTACGCAGTATTTT
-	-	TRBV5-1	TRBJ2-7	CASSLVSGQVHEQYF	TGCGCCAGCAGCTTGGTTAGTGGGCAGGTCCACGAGCAGTACTTC
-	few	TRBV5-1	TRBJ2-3	CASSLVITDTQYF	TGCGCCAGCAGCTTGGTGATCACAGATACGCAGTATTTT
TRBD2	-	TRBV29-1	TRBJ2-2	CSVQLLAGESGELFF	TGCAGCGTTCAACTACTAGCGGGAGAGTCCGGGGAGCTGTTTTTT
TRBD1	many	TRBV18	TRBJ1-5	CASSPTGANQPQHF	TGTGCCAGCAGTCCCACAGGGGCCAATCAGCCCCAGCATTTT
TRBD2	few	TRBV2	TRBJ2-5	CASRTGSGGETQYF	TGTGCCAGCAGAACGGGTAGCGGGGGTGAGACCCAGTACTTC
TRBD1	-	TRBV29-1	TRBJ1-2	CSVVRGPNYGYTF	TGCAGCGTTGTGAGGGGGCCTAACTATGGCTACACCTTC
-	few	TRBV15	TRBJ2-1	CATSKGQINEQFF	TGTGCCACCAGCAAAGGACAGATTAATGAGCAGTTCTTC
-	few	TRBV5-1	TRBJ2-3	CASSPALSRDTQYF	TGCGCCAGCAGCCCCGCCTTAAGTCGGGATACGCAGTATTTT
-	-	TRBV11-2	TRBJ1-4	CASSNRLVEKLFF	TGTGCCAGCAGCAACAGATTGGTTGAAAAACTGTTTTTT
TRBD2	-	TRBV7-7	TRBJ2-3	CASSPGLAVRSTDTQYF	TGTGCCAGCAGCCCGGGACTAGCAGTTAGATCCACAGATACGCAGTATTTT
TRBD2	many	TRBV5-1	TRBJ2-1	CASSSTLAGGSYNEQFF	TGCGCCAGCAGCTCTACCCTAGCGGGAGGGTCCTACAATGAGCAGTTCTTC
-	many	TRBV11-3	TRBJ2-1	CASSSVSSSSYNEQFF	TGTGCCAGCAGCTCTGTGTCATCGAGCTCCTACAATGAGCAGTTCTTC
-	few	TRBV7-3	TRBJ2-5	CASSPTHRVQETQYF	TGTGCCAGCAGCCCCACGCACAGGGTCCAAGAGACCCAGTACTTC
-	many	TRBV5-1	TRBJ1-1	CASRQGSNTEAFF	TGCGCCAGCAGGCAGGGTTCGAACACTGAAGCTTTCTTT
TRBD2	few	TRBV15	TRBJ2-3	CATSRETSGPDTQYF	TGTGCCACCAGCAGAGAAACTAGCGGGCCAGATACGCAGTATTTT
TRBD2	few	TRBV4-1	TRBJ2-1	CASSRQIGTSGRVYNEQFF	TGCGCCAGCAGCCGCCAGATCGGGACTAGCGGGAGAGTCTACAATGAGCAGTTCTTC
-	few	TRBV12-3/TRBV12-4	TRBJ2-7	CASSPSMLANSYEQYF	TGTGCCAGCAGTCCCTCGATGCTAGCGAACTCCTACGAGCAGTACTTC
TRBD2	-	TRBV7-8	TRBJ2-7	CASSKRGPLPYEQYF	TGTGCCAGCAGCAAGCGGGGGCCACTCCCCTACGAGCAGTACTTC
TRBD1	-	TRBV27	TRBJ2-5	CASSLLQGVETQYF	TGTGCCAGCAGTTTACTACAGGGGGTGGAGACCCAGTACTTC
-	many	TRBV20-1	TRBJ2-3	CSARDGLSDTQYF	TGCAGTGCTAGAGATGGACTGTCAGATACGCAGTATTTT
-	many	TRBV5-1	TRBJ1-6	CASSLDSWGYNSPLHF	TGCGCCAGCAGCTTAGACAGCTGGGGCTATAATTCACCCCTCCACTTT
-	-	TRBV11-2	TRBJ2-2	CASSAGESGELFF	TGTGCCAGCAGCGCCGGGGAGTCCGGGGAGCTGTTTTTT
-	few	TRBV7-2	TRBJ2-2	CASSFVTNTGELFF	TGTGCCAGCAGCTTCGTAACGAACACCGGGGAGCTGTTTTTT
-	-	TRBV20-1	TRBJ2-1	CSASFSGRVAYYNEQFF	TGCAGTGCTAGCTTTTCGGGAAGGGTCGCTTATTACAATGAGCAGTTCTTC
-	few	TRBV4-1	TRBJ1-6	CASSHLDSSPLHF	TGCGCCAGCAGCCACCTGGACAGTTCACCCCTCCACTTT
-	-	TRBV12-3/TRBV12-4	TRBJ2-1	CASSPTGKASGGQFF	TGTGCCAGCAGCCCGACAGGGAAGGCAAGCGGGGGGCAGTTCTTC